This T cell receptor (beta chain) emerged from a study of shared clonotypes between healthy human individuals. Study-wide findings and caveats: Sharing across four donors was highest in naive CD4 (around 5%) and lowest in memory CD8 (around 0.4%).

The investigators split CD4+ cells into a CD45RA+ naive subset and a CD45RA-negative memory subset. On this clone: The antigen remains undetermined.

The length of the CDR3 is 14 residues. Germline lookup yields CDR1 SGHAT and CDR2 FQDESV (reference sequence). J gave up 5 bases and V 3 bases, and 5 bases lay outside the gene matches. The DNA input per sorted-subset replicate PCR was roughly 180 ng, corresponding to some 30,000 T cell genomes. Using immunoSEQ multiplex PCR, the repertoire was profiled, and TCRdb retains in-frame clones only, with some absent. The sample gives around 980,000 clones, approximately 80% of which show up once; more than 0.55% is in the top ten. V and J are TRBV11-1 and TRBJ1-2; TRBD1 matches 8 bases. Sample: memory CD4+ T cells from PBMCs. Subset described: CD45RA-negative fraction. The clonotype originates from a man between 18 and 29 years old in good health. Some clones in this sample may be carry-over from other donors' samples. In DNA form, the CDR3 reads TGTGCCAGCAGCTTGGGGACAGGAACGTATGGCTACACCTTC. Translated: CASSLGTGTYGYTF.